Following are 16 T cell receptor beta chains from one sample sequenced in a study of cytomegalovirus exposure and HLA in healthy donors. Profiled with immunoSEQ multiplex PCR; TCRdb holds only in-frame clones, not every one. The sample gives 45,000 to 65,000 clones, more than 80% of which show up once; less than 4% is in the top ten. The material sequenced was PBMCs. The receptors derive from a man younger than 30 in good health and CMV-seronegative.

V and J are TRBV30 and TRBJ1-4; D is uncertain. Trimming shortened V by 7 bases and J by 0 bases, and 12 bases separated the two germline ends. The CDR3 has 14 residues. Germline CDR1 GTSNPN, CDR2 SVGIG (reference sequence). In DNA form, the CDR3 reads TGTGCCTACAAGATCTCTGCAACTAATGAAAAACTGTTTTTT. Protein product: CAYKISATNEKLFF.

V usage is TRBV6-6 and J usage is TRBJ1-5; a possible D gene is TRBD1 (5 bases). Germline values: CDR1 MNHNY, CDR2 SVGAGI (reference sequence). Between the trimmed V and J ends, which lost 5 bases and 1 base, there was a span of 9 bases. The CDR3 loop spans 14 amino acids. Here the CDR3 DNA reads TGTGCCAGCAGTGTAGGGGTGAGCAATCAGCCCCAGCATTTT. Encoded protein: CASSVGVSNQPQHF.

The chain uses TRBV5-1 and TRBJ2-1; 10 bases are shared with TRBD2. Germline V gene data show CDR1 as SGHRS and CDR2 as YFSETQ. This CDR3 is 19 amino acids long. V shed 3 bases and J 1 base; nucleotides not matched to a gene: 13. The CDR3, as DNA: TGCGCCAGCAGCTCCACCGGGACTAGCGCCTATAAGTCCTACAATGAGCAGTTCTTC. This encodes CASSSTGTSAYKSYNEQFF.

This chain links TRBV30 with TRBJ2-3, with 7 bases that match TRBD1. The CDR3 length is 13 residues. V was clipped by 1 base and J by 6 bases; unmatched bases: 4. In germline, CDR1 is GTSNPN, CDR2 SVGIG (reference sequence). The CDR3 loop is CAWSGQGRDTQYF. The CDR3 bases are TGTGCCTGGAGTGGACAGGGAAGGGATACGCAGTATTTT.

For this clone: The junction shows a germline mismatch at one end, possibly a read error. The rearrangement links TRBV2 to TRBJ2-1; 8 positions agree with TRBD2. Looked up from germline, CDR1 is SNHLY and CDR2 is FYNNEI. The CDR3 runs 16 residues. Here the CDR3 DNA reads TGTGCCAACAGTGAGAAAGCGGGAGTGGGGTGGAATGAGCAGTTCTTC. Protein sequence: CANSEKAGVGWNEQFF.

J is TRBJ2-2 and V is TRBV7-6; no firm D call. V lost 5 bases and J lost 1, with 8 bases in between. This CDR3 contains 14 residues. Germline V gene data show CDR1 as SGHVS and CDR2 as FNYEAQ. The CDR3 here is CASSPELNTGELFF. In DNA form, the CDR3 reads TGTGCCAGCAGCCCCGAACTGAACACCGGGGAGCTGTTTTTT.

The rearrangement links TRBV27 to TRBJ2-7; 9 bases match TRBD1. CDR3 length equals 15 residues. The junction had 6 bases not matched to a gene; V was cut back by 3 bases and J by 3 bases. Per the germline V gene, CDR1 is MNHEY and CDR2 is SMNVEV (reference sequence). The CDR3 spells CASSFHRDRVYEQYF. In nucleotides, the CDR3 is TGTGCCAGCAGTTTCCACCGGGACAGGGTCTACGAGCAGTACTTC.

This clone was seen more than once but under ten times. This rearrangement joins TRBV9 to TRBJ2-1, with D possibly TRBD2 on 6 matching bases. The ends were cut back, 0 bases at V and 12 bases at J, with 19 bases in the middle. The germline V gene has CDR1 SGDLS and CDR2 YYNGEE. The CDR3 runs to 15 residues. CDR3 sequence: CASSVGTGTPQGQFF. CDR3 in DNA: TGTGCCAGCAGCGTAGGAACCGGGACTCCACAAGGGCAGTTCTTC.

The chain carries TRBV9 and TRBJ2-7; maybe TRBD1 (5 bases). This CDR3 has 17 amino acids. V lost 0 bases to trimming and J lost 5 bases, with 21 bases between them. Germline loops: CDR1 SGDLS, CDR2 YYNGEE. The CDR3 region has the DNA TGTGCCAGCAGCGTAGGGCCACCCGGTAGGGGCGAAGACGAGCAGTACTTC. Translation gives CASSVGPPGRGEDEQYF.

This clone appeared once. This rearrangement joins TRBV7-9 to TRBJ2-1; 13 bases line up with TRBD2. Germline assignment: CDR1 SEHNR and CDR2 FQNEAQ (reference sequence). V shed 5 bases, J shed 7 bases, and the junction held 11 bases outside the gene matches. CDR3 size: 17 residues. The CDR3 sequence: CASSPRTSGSIRNEQFF. The CDR3 DNA follows: TGTGCCAGCAGCCCCCGGACTAGCGGGAGCATCAGGAATGAGCAGTTCTTC.

The chain carries TRBV9 and TRBJ1-4; perhaps TRBD1 as D (6 bases). V was cut by 1 base and J by 8 bases, with 12 bases left in between. CDR1 is SGDLS and CDR2 is YYNGEE in the germline V gene. The CDR3 consists of 14 residues. The CDR3 sequence: CASSVSTGREKLFF. Here the CDR3 DNA reads TGTGCCAGCAGCGTATCTACAGGGAGAGAAAAACTGTTTTTT. Filled out from reference TRBV9 and TRBJ1-4, the complete variable domain reads DSGVTQTPKHLITATGQRVTLRCSPRSGDLSVYWYQQSLDQGLQFLIQYYNGEERAKGNILERFSAQQFPDLHSELNLSSLELGDSALYFCASSVSTGREKLFFGSGTQLSVL.

The rearrangement joins TRBV30 to TRBJ2-1, with unresolved D. Germline-derived CDR1 and CDR2 are GTSNPN and SVGIG (reference sequence). This CDR3 region has 12 residues. Trimming removed 0 bases at V and 11 bases at J, with 11 bases between. Written as DNA, the CDR3 is TGTGCCTGGAGTGTATCCCCTCTAAAGCAGTTCTTC. This translates into CAWSVSPLKQFF.

This chain connects TRBV29-1 to TRBJ2-5; 9 bases agree with TRBD2. Germline loops: CDR1 SQVTM, CDR2 ANQGSEA. The V segment lost 7 bases and the J segment 7 bases; nucleotides outside the gene matches: 7. The length of the CDR3 is 12 residues. CDR3 nucleotides: TGCAGCGCCCGGCGGGGGGGTGGGACCCAGTACTTC. Encoded protein: CSARRGGGTQYF.

The CDR3 coding sequence is TGTGCCAGCACCGCAGGGCCCACCGGGGAGCTGTTTTTT. It specifies CASTAGPTGELFF. The V call is TRBV9, the J call TRBJ2-2; D is perhaps TRBD1 (5 bases). The V gene's germline CDR1 is SGDLS and CDR2 YYNGEE. The V end lost 6 bases, the J end lost 4 bases, and 10 bases lay between the germline ends. This CDR3 has 13 residues.

The chain recombines TRBV25-1 with TRBJ2-2, with 8 bases lining up with TRBD2. CDR3 length equals 14 residues. Germline CDR1 and CDR2: MGHDK and SYGVNS. Trimming at V came to 7 bases and at J to 7 bases, leaving 8 bases not matched to a gene. The CDR3 loop reads CASTPGGAGGELFF. In DNA form, the CDR3 reads TGTGCCAGCACCCCCGGGGGGGCAGGCGGGGAGCTGTTTTTT.

This chain links TRBV28 with TRBJ2-7; a possible D gene is TRBD1 (5 bases). The CDR3 covers 13 residues. CDR1 and CDR2 (germline): MDHEN, SYDVKM. V was pared by 4 bases and J by 3 bases, with 10 bases between. CDR3 sequence (DNA): TGTGCCAGCAGTTACGCGGACAACTACGAGCAGTACTTC. As protein: CASSYADNYEQYF.